The 23 T cell receptor beta chains below were found in one sample sequenced in a study of identical twins' blood T cells (dated by TCRdb to the early 2010s). The method was 5' RACE. The run used an Illumina Genome Analyzer IIx. The public reads were reprocessed in TCRdb via fastp at Q25 and MiXCR, keeping in-frame beta chains. Every CDR3 protein is listed once, alongside the most common genes and DNA of its rows. This sample comprises a few hundred thousand distinct CDR3 sequences, about 28% of them detected only once. The ten largest clonotypes hold 5.5% to 7% of the sample. Sequences were obtained from PBMCs. Every receptor here comes from a woman between 18 and 49 years old in good health.

This clonotype was picked up a small number of times. The genes are TRBV20-1 and TRBJ2-1, with 7 bases that match TRBD2. The germline V gene encodes CDR1 DFQATT and CDR2 SNEGSKA (reference sequence). V shed 3 bases, J shed 5 bases, and the junction held 16 bases outside the gene matches. The CDR3 covers 17 residues. This chain's CDR3 is CSASSPGRVAGHNEQFF. CDR3 DNA: TGCAGTGCTAGTTCCCCGGGCAGGGTAGCGGGTCACAATGAGCAGTTCTTC.

The rearrangement uses TRBV3-1 and TRBJ2-3, with TRBD2 matching over 10 bases. J gave up 3 bases and V 4 bases, and 4 bases lay outside the gene matches. CDR1 is LGHDT and CDR2 is YNNKEL in the germline V gene (reference sequence). The CDR3 runs 15 residues. CDR3 loop: CASSPTSGRTDTQYF. The DNA of the CDR3 is TGTGCCAGCAGCCCGACTAGCGGGCGAACAGATACGCAGTATTTT.

A few counts support this clonotype. The chain links TRBV7-9 to TRBJ2-2, with D perhaps TRBD1 (6 bases). Deletions cut 7 bases from V and 4 bases from J, with 7 bases between. CDR1 SEHNR and CDR2 FQNEAQ come from the germline V gene (reference sequence). The CDR3 is 12 residues long. CDR3 region: CASKQGTGELFF. Here the CDR3 DNA reads TGTGCCAGCAAACAGGGCACCGGGGAGCTGTTTTTT.

This clonotype came up a few times. The chain combines TRBV29-1 with TRBJ2-1; D gene uncertain. CDR3 size: 13 residues. V gave up 4 bases and J gave up 0 bases, with 7 bases separating them. Germline-derived CDR1 and CDR2 are SQVTM and ANQGSEA. The CDR3 is CSVAGHSYNEQFF. In DNA, the CDR3 is TGCAGCGTTGCCGGCCACTCCTACAATGAGCAGTTCTTC.

This clonotype appeared a few times. The chain uses TRBV20-1 and TRBJ2-3; 7 nucleotides agree with TRBD1. The germline CDR1 and CDR2 sequences are DFQATT and SNEGSKA (reference sequence). The CDR3 covers 12 residues. Trimming at V came to 6 bases and at J to 11 bases, leaving 11 bases not matched to a gene. The CDR3, as DNA: TGCAGTGCACCCCAGGGACAGTTTATGCAGTATTTT. The encoded protein is CSAPQGQFMQYF.

The chain recombines TRBV20-1 with TRBJ2-4; the D call may be TRBD1 or TRBD2 (5 bases each). V lost 1 base and J 8 bases, leaving 15 bases between the germline ends. The germline V gene has CDR1 DFQATT and CDR2 SNEGSKA (reference sequence). This CDR3 has 14 residues. The CDR3 sequence is CSARAGLGADIQYF. CDR3 nucleotides: TGCAGTGCTAGAGCCGGACTCGGGGCGGACATTCAGTACTTC.

The V and J genes are TRBV5-1 and TRBJ2-1; D may be TRBD1 or TRBD2 (5 bases each). Trimming stripped 3 bases from V and 6 bases from J, with 13 bases between. From germline, CDR1 is SGHRS and CDR2 YFSETQ. The CDR3 runs 14 residues. The CDR3 bases are TGCGCCAGCAGCTCAGGTCCCGGGGCCAATGAGCAGTTCTTC. Amino acid sequence: CASSSGPGANEQFF.

The V gene is TRBV29-1, the J gene TRBJ1-1, with TRBD1 matching 9 bases. This CDR3 is built from 19 residues. With V trimmed by 6 bases and J by 5 bases, 25 bases remained unmatched. Germline V lookup: CDR1 SQVTM, CDR2 ANQGSEA. DNA for the CDR3: TGCAGCGTCGGCCCTTATACTCCGGGACAGGGAATGGTAAGGACTGAAGCTTTCTTT. Translating gives CSVGPYTPGQGMVRTEAFF.

CDR3 nucleotides: TGCAGTGCTAGAGAGATGACAGCGACTGGAAACACCATATATTTT. This sequence encodes CSAREMTATGNTIYF. The chain is built from TRBV20-1 and TRBJ1-3, with D tentatively TRBD1 (5 bases). Trimming pared 0 bases from V and 2 bases from J, leaving 11 bases between. CDR1 and CDR2 from the germline V gene are DFQATT and SNEGSKA (reference sequence). The CDR3 loop spans 15 amino acids.

This clonotype was seen more than once but under ten times. V gene TRBV12-3 or TRBV12-4 combines with J gene TRBJ1-1, with D uncertain. The CDR3 sequence is 15 residues long. The V and J ends lost 1 base and 3 bases respectively, with 12 bases between them. The CDR3 protein is CASSLGIPADTEAFF. The CDR3 DNA follows: TGTGCCAGCAGTTTAGGTATTCCCGCGGACACTGAAGCTTTCTTT.

A few counts support this clonotype. V and J are TRBV3-1 and TRBJ2-7; 8 bases fit TRBD1. CDR1 and CDR2 from the germline V gene are LGHDT and YNNKEL (reference sequence). This CDR3 region has 14 residues. The trim removed 4 bases at V and 3 bases at J, leaving 5 bases unmatched. DNA for the CDR3: TGTGCCAGCAGCCTCAGGACAGGGCGCTACGAGCAGTACTTC. Its protein is CASSLRTGRYEQYF.

V is TRBV7-2 and J is TRBJ1-1; D is unclear. Trimming took off 4 bases at V and 1 base at J, with 7 bases between the two ends. CDR1 SGHTA and CDR2 FQGNSA come from the germline V gene. This CDR3 is built from 13 residues. The CDR3 DNA follows: TGTGCCAGCAGCTCCGACTGGAACACTGAAGCTTTCTTT. Encoded protein: CASSSDWNTEAFF.

V usage is TRBV25-1 and J usage is TRBJ2-7; 9 positions match TRBD2. V dropped 4 bases and J dropped 5; count of bases not matched to a gene: 3. CDR1 and CDR2 (germline): MGHDK, SYGVNS. CDR3 size: 13 residues. CDR3 region: CASSVSGSDEQYF. CDR3 bases: TGTGCCAGCAGTGTTAGCGGGAGCGACGAGCAGTACTTC.

The J gene is TRBJ2-7, the V gene TRBV27, with D possibly being TRBD2 (5 bases). Germline CDR1 reads MNHEY; CDR2 reads SMNVEV (reference sequence). There are 14 residues in the CDR3. Trimming stripped 10 bases from V and 5 bases from J, with 21 bases between. The CDR3 loop reads CATQPTRLSNEQYF. CDR3 DNA sequence: TGTGCCACCCAACCCACTAGACTGTCGAACGAGCAGTACTTC.

A word on this clonotype: The junction departs from germline at one end; a sequencing error may be responsible. This chain uses TRBV29-1 with TRBJ2-2; D perhaps matches TRBD2 (6 bases). The CDR3 consists of 12 residues. The germline V gene encodes CDR1 SQVTM and CDR2 ANQGSEA. CDR3 loop: CSVEVNTGGLFF. DNA of the CDR3: TGCAGCGTTGAGGTTAACACCGGGGGGCTGTTTTTT.

The chain joins TRBV20-1 to TRBJ2-1; the D gene is possibly TRBD2 (6 bases). From germline, CDR1 is DFQATT and CDR2 SNEGSKA (reference sequence). V lost 1 base and J 8 bases, leaving 18 bases between the germline ends. The length of the CDR3 is 15 residues. DNA of the CDR3: TGCAGTGCTAGAGGCGCTATACGGGAGAACGATGAGCAGTTCTTC. Amino acids: CSARGAIRENDEQFF.

The gene calls are TRBV9 and TRBJ2-1, with 8 bases that match TRBD2. V dropped 4 bases and J dropped 4; count of bases not matched to a gene: 7. The CDR3 totals 15 residues. CDR1 and CDR2 from the germline V gene are SGDLS and YYNGEE. CDR3: CASSPDSGVYNEQFF. CDR3 sequence (DNA): TGTGCCAGCAGCCCAGATAGCGGGGTATACAATGAGCAGTTCTTC.

This clonotype appeared a few times. V and J are TRBV6-5 and TRBJ2-1; 7 bases are shared with TRBD2. CDR1 is MNHEY and CDR2 is SVGAGI in the germline V gene. The V gene end was trimmed by 6 bases and the J gene end by 7 bases; junction bases not matched to a gene: 9. The CDR3 spans 14 residues. The DNA for the CDR3 is TGTGCCAGCAGACCTACAAGTAGCGGGAATGAGCAGTTCTTC. This encodes CASRPTSSGNEQFF.

In its sample, this clonotype was seen a few times. The chain links TRBV20-1 to TRBJ1-1; perhaps TRBD1 as D (5 bases). Per germline, CDR1 DFQATT and CDR2 SNEGSKA (reference sequence). The CDR3 sequence is 14 residues long. V dropped 0 bases and J dropped 7 bases, with 15 bases sitting between them. CDR3 sequence reads: CSARDGQGLGEAFF. CDR3 coding DNA: TGCAGTGCTAGAGATGGGCAGGGACTAGGTGAAGCTTTCTTT.

This clonotype has more than one count but fewer than ten. This chain joins TRBV20-1 and TRBJ1-4; 8 bases line up with TRBD1. V lost 8 bases, J lost 7 bases, and 3 bases stayed unmatched. This CDR3 comprises 11 residues. Germline CDR1 DFQATT, CDR2 SNEGSKA (reference sequence). CDR3 sequence reads: CSIDRGEKLFF. The CDR3 DNA sequence: TGCAGTATAGACAGGGGTGAAAAACTGTTTTTT.

The rearrangement uses TRBV20-1 and TRBJ1-1; D gene uncertain. Trimming pared 1 base from V and 2 bases from J, leaving 17 bases between. CDR3 length equals 16 residues. CDR1 and CDR2 from the germline V gene are DFQATT and SNEGSKA (reference sequence). This CDR3 reads CSARGPGLPLNTEAFF. In nucleotides, the CDR3 is TGCAGTGCTAGAGGACCGGGTCTCCCGCTCAACACTGAAGCTTTCTTT.

For this clonotype: Mismatch with germline at one junction end may stem from a read error. The rearrangement uses TRBV27 and TRBJ1-1, with a possible D match to TRBD1 (6 bases). The CDR3 has 15 amino acids. CDR1 and CDR2 (germline): MNHEY, SMNVEV (reference sequence). The CDR3 protein is CAGRTTGRGVTEAFF. For the CDR3, the DNA is TGTGCCGGCAGGACCACAGGGAGGGGGGTCACTGAAGCTTTCTTT.

On this clonotype itself: This may arise from a read error, as a much more abundant clone is one base away. The J gene is TRBJ1-4, the V gene TRBV29-1, with D unclear. Germline values: CDR1 SQVTM, CDR2 ANQGSEA. This CDR3 is built from 12 residues. DNA of the CDR3: TGCAGCGTGGACGGATCTAATAAAAAACTGTTTTTT. Translating it yields CSVDGSNKKLFF.